This entry concerns a single T cell receptor (beta chain). Around 310 ng DNA, about 30,000 T cell genomes, went into unsorted PBMC replicate PCRs. TCRdb's table, derived via immunoSEQ multiplex PCR, lists solely in-frame clones and lacks some. Among approximately 500,000 clones, less than 85% were seen once, and the ten largest hold 10% to 15%. The healthy adult donors were HIV-negative and reported no recent acute infections or vaccinations. The study drew all its donors from Caucasian adults living in Nashville, Tennessee. These data belong to a study of shared clonotypes between healthy human individuals. The V end was cut by 0 bases, the J end by 4 bases, with 5 bases between. The length of the CDR3 is 12 residues. CDR1 and CDR2 from the germline V gene are GTSNPN and SVGIG (reference sequence).

What was sequenced was PBMCs. V is TRBV30 and J is TRBJ2-3, with a tentative D call TRBD1 (5 bases). This receptor was taken from a middle-aged woman in good health. Some clones in this sample may be carry-over from other donors' samples. As DNA, the CDR3 is TGTGCCTGGAGTGTACAGGCAGATACGCAGTATTTT. It is translated as CAWSVQADTQYF. The variable domain in full, with the rest retrieved from reference TRBV30 and TRBJ2-3, is SQTIHQWPATLVQPVGSPLSLECTVEGTSNPNLYWYRQAAGRGLQLLFYSVGIGQISSEVPQNLSASRPQDRQFILSSKKLLLSDSGFYLCAWSVQADTQYFGPGTRLTVL.